The sequence of this TCR beta chain was determined in a study of T-cell reconstitution after alpha-beta-depleted transplantation in children. This clonotype was detected only once. Using unique molecular identifiers, the investigators prepared the TCRbeta library. TCRdb re-called the PCR reads through MiXCR, storing one row per CDR3 protein. The data show about 480,000 distinct CDR3 sequences, with about an eighth seen just once and under 7% held by the top ten. This CDR3 contains 18 residues. Germline trimming cut 5 bases from V and 6 bases from J; bases unmatched to any gene: 19. Germline CDR1 reads SGHVS; CDR2 reads FQNEAQ.

Here the sequenced sample was PBMCs from the stem cell graft donor, taken from the stem cell graft. This sequence was found in a human donor who donated a stem cell graft to a child with combined immunodeficiency. The chain has TRBV7-8 and TRBJ2-3; 8 nucleotides agree with TRBD2. The CDR3: CASSQPLASGGITDTQYF. The CDR3, as DNA: TGTGCCAGCAGCCAACCTTTAGCGAGCGGGGGTATAACGGATACGCAGTATTTT.